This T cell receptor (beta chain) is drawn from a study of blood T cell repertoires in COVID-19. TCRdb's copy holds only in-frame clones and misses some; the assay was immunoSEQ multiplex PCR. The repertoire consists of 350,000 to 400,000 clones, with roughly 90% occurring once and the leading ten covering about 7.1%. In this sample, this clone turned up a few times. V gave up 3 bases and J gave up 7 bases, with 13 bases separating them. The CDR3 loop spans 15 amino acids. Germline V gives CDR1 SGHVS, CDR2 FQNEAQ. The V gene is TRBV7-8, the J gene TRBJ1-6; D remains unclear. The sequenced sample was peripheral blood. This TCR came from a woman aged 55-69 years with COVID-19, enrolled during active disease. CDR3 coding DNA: TGTGCCAGCAGCTTCCAACCCGGGTTAAATTCACCCCTCCACTTT. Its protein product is CASSFQPGLNSPLHF.